This T cell receptor beta chain was observed in a study of T cells in Graves' hyperthyroidism and ophthalmopathy. Germline CDR1 reads LNHDA; CDR2 reads SQIVND (reference sequence). V lost 3 bases and J 2 bases, leaving 7 bases between the germline ends. The CDR3 spans 13 residues. This clonotype was recorded many times. Amplification yielded TCR beta CDR3 regions, with RNA transcripts as the source. Carried out on the TCR CDR3, a first-round RT-PCR used the HTBI primer set. Via MiXCR, TCRdb re-called the multiplex PCR reads, giving one row per CDR3 protein. The sample includes 500,000 to 550,000 distinct CDR3 sequences, roughly 20% of them seen just once.

This sequence joins TRBV19 and TRBJ1-1; D is undetermined. What was sequenced was blood. The TCR comes from a man younger than 30 with Graves' hyperthyroidism. Here the CDR3 DNA reads TGTGCCAGTAGTATGGGCAGTAACACTGAAGCTTTCTTT. It codes for CASSMGSNTEAFF.